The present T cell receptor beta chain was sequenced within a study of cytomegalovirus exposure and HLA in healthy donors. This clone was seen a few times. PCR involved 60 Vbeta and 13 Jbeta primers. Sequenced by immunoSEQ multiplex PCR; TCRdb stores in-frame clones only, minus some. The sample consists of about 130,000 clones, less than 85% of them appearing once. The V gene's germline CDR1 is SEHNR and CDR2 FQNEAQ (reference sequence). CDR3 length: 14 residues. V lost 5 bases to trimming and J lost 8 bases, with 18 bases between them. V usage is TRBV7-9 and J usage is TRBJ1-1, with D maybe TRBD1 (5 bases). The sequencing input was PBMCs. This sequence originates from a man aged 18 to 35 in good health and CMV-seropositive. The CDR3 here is CASSTSGDSHEAFF. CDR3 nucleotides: TGTGCCAGCAGCACCTCAGGCGACAGCCACGAAGCTTTCTTT.